This T cell receptor (beta chain) was obtained from a study of blood T cells in healthy people across ages. Study-level findings and limits: The percentage of naive T cells correlated strongly with TCR beta diversity. Donor CMV status, an unknown factor, possibly confounded changes in expanded clonotypes.

The second PCR ran about 6 to 11 cycles with a sample-barcoded 5' primer and J-beta primers. TCRdb re-analysed the 5' RACE reads in MiXCR, keeping a single row per CDR3 protein. The repertoire holds about 1.8 million distinct CDR3 sequences, around 48% seen once, with approximately 2.1% in the top ten. V was shortened by 6 bases and J by 2 bases, with 13 bases between the two germline ends. The CDR3 is made up of 14 amino acids. Note on this clonotype: What it recognizes is unknown.

Donation came from healthy Caucasian individuals in Russia who were aged roughly 6 to 95. Sequenced material: blood. This chain uses TRBV12-3 or TRBV12-4 with TRBJ1-1; D may be TRBD1 (6 bases). The receptor was derived from a woman in her 40s in good health. The CDR3 coding sequence is TGTGCCAGCAGCCCAGGGGAGATTAACACTGAAGCTTTCTTT. Protein sequence: CASSPGEINTEAFF.